One and the same sample provided the 31 T cell receptor beta chains below, sequenced in a study of cytomegalovirus exposure and HLA in healthy donors (dated by TCRdb to the late 2010s). Library preparation used the immunoSEQ multiplex PCR assay. The multiplex PCR relied on a mix of 60 forward primers for TCR Vbeta segments and 13 reverse primers for TCR Jbeta segments. The table comes from immuneACCESS by way of TCRdb, which keeps in-frame sequences with V and J called. Part of the clones is missing from these tables; in studies checked, under half for an unresolved V gene and the rest for unknown reasons. The table for this sample lists just under 95,000 clones; approximately 80% of them were counted only once. The ten largest account for about a tenth of the sample. Material: PBMCs. These receptors came from a human donor in good health.

The chain links TRBV25-1 to TRBJ1-1, with D maybe TRBD1 (6 bases). The CDR3 spans 12 residues. With 2 bases removed from V and 7 bases from J, the gap between germline ends came to 8 bases. Germline loops: CDR1 MGHDK, CDR2 SYGVNS. CDR3 DNA: TGTGCCAGCAGTGAAGGACAGTTTGAAGCTTTCTTT. This translates into CASSEGQFEAFF.

The chain uses TRBV11-2 and TRBJ2-7; 9 positions match TRBD1. J lost 3 bases, V lost 6 bases, and 3 bases had no gene match. The germline V gene has CDR1 SGHAT and CDR2 FQNNGV. The CDR3 contains 13 residues. The CDR3 nucleotides are TGTGCCAGCAGGCCGGGACAGGGCTACGAGCAGTACTTC. Protein: CASRPGQGYEQYF.

V usage is TRBV12-5 and J usage is TRBJ2-7, with D perhaps matching TRBD1 (6 bases). From germline, CDR1 is LGHNT and CDR2 FRNRAP. The CDR3 totals 13 residues. The V gene lost 3 bases and the J gene lost 6 bases, with 12 bases spanning the gap. This chain's CDR3 is CASGLGGGGEQYF. As DNA, the CDR3 is TGTGCTAGTGGTTTAGGTGGGGGCGGCGAGCAGTACTTC.

The table lists this clone with a few counts. The chain couples TRBV4-3 to TRBJ2-4; 8 bases match TRBD2. The CDR3 covers 16 residues. The ends lost 4 bases at V and 5 bases at J; junction bases unmatched: 10. Germline V lookup: CDR1 LGHNA, CDR2 YSLEER. CDR3 loop: CASSLLGGAGENIQYF. Here the CDR3 DNA reads TGCGCCAGCAGCCTACTCGGGGGGGCCGGGGAAAACATTCAGTACTTC.

The chain has TRBV7-9 and TRBJ1-1, with a tentative D call TRBD1 (5 bases). CDR1 and CDR2 (germline): SEHNR, FQNEAQ (reference sequence). V lost 1 base and J 7 bases, leaving 10 bases between the germline ends. The CDR3 length is 13 residues. DNA for the CDR3: TGTGCCAGCAGCTTAGGTGGGGCCGATGAAGCTTTCTTT. As protein: CASSLGGADEAFF.

This chain uses TRBV29-1 with TRBJ1-2; tentatively, D is TRBD1 (6 bases). Germline V lookup: CDR1 SQVTM, CDR2 ANQGSEA. V was pared by 4 bases and J by 4 bases, with 10 bases between. The CDR3 is made up of 12 amino acids. The CDR3, as DNA: TGCAGCGTTGGGGGGGGCGGCTATGGCTACACCTTC. Its translation: CSVGGGGYGYTF.

This clone was detected a few times. The chain has TRBV7-9 and TRBJ1-4; 7 nucleotides line up with TRBD1. After removal of 2 bases from V and 5 bases from J, the junction contained 8 bases not matched to a gene. The CDR3 spans 16 residues. Germline CDR1 and CDR2: SEHNR and FQNEAQ (reference sequence). DNA for the CDR3: TGTGCCAGCAGCTTATCACCGGGACAGTTAAATGAAAAACTGTTTTTT. Amino acid sequence: CASSLSPGQLNEKLFF.

The rearrangement links TRBV20-1 to TRBJ2-3; 7 nucleotides match TRBD1. CDR1 and CDR2 (germline): DFQATT, SNEGSKA (reference sequence). There are 10 residues in the CDR3. CDR3 DNA: TGCAGCACAGGGGAGCGTACGCAGTATTTT. It codes for CSTGERTQYF.

The chain carries TRBV6-1 and TRBJ2-4; D might be TRBD2 (5 bases). Between the trimmed V and J ends, which lost 10 bases and 1 base, there was a span of 14 bases. The CDR3 contains 14 residues. Germline lookup yields CDR1 MNHNS and CDR2 SASEGT. The DNA for the CDR3 is TGTGCCACCCCTGCCCCGGGGGCCAAAAACATTCAGTACTTC. Its translation is CATPAPGAKNIQYF.

This clone was picked up one time. The genes are TRBV30 and TRBJ1-2, with 7 bases matching TRBD1. Germline trimming cut 4 bases from V and 4 bases from J; bases unmatched to any gene: 3. The CDR3 totals 12 residues. Germline V gene sequence: CDR1 GTSNPN, CDR2 SVGIG (reference sequence). This chain's CDR3 is CAWTRTGYGYTF. The DNA of the CDR3 is TGTGCCTGGACTCGGACAGGCTATGGCTACACCTTC.

The CDR3 is CASSLVGVGNEKLFF. CDR3 coding DNA: TGTGCCAGCAGCTTAGTAGGGGTAGGAAATGAAAAACTGTTTTTT. The rearrangement links TRBV7-9 to TRBJ1-4; tentatively, D is TRBD1 (5 bases). The CDR3 contains 15 residues. Germline CDR1 SEHNR, CDR2 FQNEAQ (reference sequence). V lost 1 base, J lost 5 bases, and 11 bases lay in between.

The rearrangement joins TRBV11-2 to TRBJ2-1, with 7 bases aligning to TRBD2. CDR3 length: 15 residues. V shed 5 bases and J 5 bases; nucleotides not matched to a gene: 9. The germline CDR1 and CDR2 sequences are SGHAT and FQNNGV. The CDR3 region is CASSLSASGDNEQFF. In DNA, the CDR3 is TGTGCCAGCAGCCTCTCGGCTAGCGGTGACAATGAGCAGTTCTTC.

The genes are TRBV5-4 and TRBJ2-3; TRBD2 matches at 15 bases. J was trimmed by 4 bases and V by 7 bases; bases with no gene match: 4. The CDR3 extends over 15 amino acids. Germline CDR1 reads SGHNT; CDR2 reads YYREEE (reference sequence). DNA for the CDR3: TGTGCCAGCGGACTAGCGGGAGGGCGCGCAGATACGCAGTATTTT. The encoded protein is CASGLAGGRADTQYF. The whole variable domain, filled in from reference TRBV5-4 and TRBJ2-3, reads ETGVTQSPTHLIKTRGQQVTLRCSSQSGHNTVSWYQQALGQGPQFIFQYYREEENGRGNFPPRFSGLQFPNYSSELNVNALELDDSALYLCASGLAGGRADTQYFGPGTRLTVL.

The chain is built from TRBV7-9 and TRBJ2-1; no definite D call. This CDR3 has 15 amino acids. V lost 4 bases, J lost 5 bases, and 15 bases lay in between. The germline V gene encodes CDR1 SEHNR and CDR2 FQNEAQ (reference sequence). The CDR3 loop reads CASSYEPSYDNEQFF. The CDR3, as DNA: TGTGCCAGCAGCTACGAGCCCTCGTATGACAATGAGCAGTTCTTC.

The rearrangement links TRBV13 to TRBJ2-6; D is unresolved. The V and J ends lost 5 bases and 0 bases respectively, with 8 bases between them. The CDR3 has 15 amino acids. CDR1 is PRHDT and CDR2 is FYEKMQ in the germline V gene (reference sequence). CDR3 protein: CASSLQSSGANVLTF. In DNA, the CDR3 is TGTGCCAGCAGCCTACAGAGCTCTGGGGCCAACGTCCTGACTTTC.

This clone was picked up one time. The chain links TRBV4-1 to TRBJ2-3; TRBD2 matches at 12 bases. J gave up 3 bases and V 2 bases, and 3 bases lay outside the gene matches. The germline gives CDR1 MGHRA, CDR2 YSYEKL. The CDR3 runs to 16 residues. The CDR3 loop reads CASSQPTSGSTDTQYF. The CDR3 coding sequence is TGCGCCAGCAGCCAACCGACTAGCGGGAGTACAGATACGCAGTATTTT.

The chain combines TRBV25-1 with TRBJ2-5; 7 positions agree with TRBD2. The CDR3 spans 14 residues. The junction had 7 bases not matched to a gene; V was cut back by 2 bases and J by 7 bases. Germline CDR1 and CDR2: MGHDK and SYGVNS. The CDR3 is CASSEEGRARTQYF. The CDR3 DNA sequence: TGTGCCAGCAGTGAAGAAGGGAGGGCGCGGACCCAGTACTTC.

The chain joins TRBV5-1 to TRBJ2-5; D ambiguous. Germline values: CDR1 SGHRS, CDR2 YFSETQ. The CDR3 totals 12 residues. The V and J ends lost 2 bases and 5 bases respectively, with 7 bases between them. The CDR3 reads CASSFNRETQYF. The DNA for the CDR3 is TGCGCCAGCAGCTTCAATCGGGAGACCCAGTACTTC.

Turning to this clone: Other DNA sequences from this sample encode an identical CDR3 as well. V gene TRBV28 combines with J gene TRBJ2-1; D is ambiguous. This CDR3 region has 13 residues. Germline V CDR1 and CDR2: MDHEN, SYDVKM. V lost 7 bases and J lost 0, with 7 bases in between. The CDR3 loop is CASTRSSYNEQFF. CDR3 sequence (DNA): TGTGCCAGCACCCGGAGCTCCTACAATGAGCAGTTCTTC. The complete variable domain, with remaining parts taken from reference TRBV28 and TRBJ2-1, reads DVKVTQSSRYLVKRTGEKVFLECVQDMDHENMFWYRQDPGLGLRLIYFSYDVKMKEKGDIPEGYSVSREKKERFSLILESASTNQTSMYLCASTRSSYNEQFFGPGTRLTVL.

Note on this clone: This sample also contains other DNA sequences that code for the same CDR3. This rearrangement joins TRBV21-1 to TRBJ2-7; the listed D gene, TRBD1, was not tested against the DNA. TRBV21-1 is flagged as a pseudogene. This CDR3 is 16 amino acids long. CDR3 protein: CASISGQGASSYEQYF. For the CDR3, the DNA is TGTGCCAGCATTTCCGGACAGGGGGCGTCCTCCTATGAGCAGTACTTC.

Only one count was recorded for this clone. CDR3 nucleotide sequence: TGTGCCATCAGTTCCCGCCTTATACAGGGGAGGACAGATACGCAGTATTTT. This gives the protein CAISSRLIQGRTDTQYF. This rearrangement joins TRBV10-3 to TRBJ2-3, with D tentatively TRBD1 (7 bases). The CDR3 is 17 residues long. V was clipped by 5 bases and J by 3 bases, with 21 bases between them. Germline CDR1 and CDR2: ENHRY and SYGVKD.

The chain recombines TRBV4-1 with TRBJ1-6; D may be TRBD1 (5 bases). Germline V lookup: CDR1 MGHRA, CDR2 YSYEKL. The CDR3 covers 16 residues. V lost 1 base and J lost 2, with 9 bases in between. For the CDR3, the DNA is TGCGCCAGCAGCCAAGCGGGGGGTGCCTATAATTCACCCCTCCACTTT. Protein sequence: CASSQAGGAYNSPLHF.

The chain recombines TRBV4-3 with TRBJ1-5; D might be TRBD1 (5 bases). The CDR3 extends over 15 amino acids. Germline V gene lookup returns CDR1 LGHNA and CDR2 YSLEER. With 0 bases removed from V and 4 bases from J, the gap between germline ends came to 10 bases. This CDR3 reads CASSQDPGPNQPQHF. Here the CDR3 DNA reads TGCGCCAGCAGCCAAGATCCAGGGCCAAATCAGCCCCAGCATTTT.

This clone was recorded a few times. V gene TRBV10-3 combines with J gene TRBJ2-1; 10 bases align to TRBD2. The ends lost 6 bases at V and 0 bases at J; junction bases unmatched: 5. In germline, CDR1 is ENHRY, CDR2 SYGVKD. CDR3 length equals 16 residues. CDR3 sequence (DNA): TGTGCCATCAGGCCCGCTAGCGGGAGCTCCTACAATGAGCAGTTCTTC. Translation gives CAIRPASGSSYNEQFF.

The chain carries TRBV5-8 and TRBJ2-2; D ambiguous. Germline values: CDR1 SGHTS, CDR2 YDEGEE. Between the trimmed V and J ends, which lost 6 bases and 6 bases, there was a span of 9 bases. The CDR3 consists of 12 residues. The CDR3 here is CASKLRAGELFF. The CDR3 region has the DNA TGTGCCAGCAAGTTAAGAGCCGGGGAGCTGTTTTTT.

This chain uses TRBV4-2 with TRBJ2-5, with TRBD2 as a possible D gene (6 bases). From germline, CDR1 is LGHNA and CDR2 YNFKEQ. This CDR3 has 16 residues. Trimming cost V 5 bases and J 8 bases, with 24 bases left between them. In DNA form, the CDR3 reads TGTGCCAGCAGCAGCCTGAAACGGGAGCCCCCGGATACCCAGTACTTC. Its protein product is CASSSLKREPPDTQYF.

The chain combines TRBV11-2 with TRBJ2-2; tentatively, D is TRBD1 (5 bases). V lost 5 bases and J 5 bases, leaving 9 bases between the germline ends. The CDR3 contains 13 residues. Germline assignment: CDR1 SGHAT and CDR2 FQNNGV. CDR3 in amino acids: CASSQGSTGELFF. CDR3 nucleotide sequence: TGTGCCAGCAGCCAGGGCTCTACCGGGGAGCTGTTTTTT.

V is TRBV5-6 and J is TRBJ2-6; D is perhaps TRBD2 (5 bases). Trimming pared 1 base from V and 1 base from J, leaving 12 bases between. This CDR3 contains 17 residues. The V gene's germline CDR1 is SGHDT and CDR2 YYEEEE. As DNA, the CDR3 is TGTGCCAGCAGCTTGATGGGAGTGTCGTCTGGGGCCAACGTCCTGACTTTC. Translated, it gives CASSLMGVSSGANVLTF.

This clone occurred a few times. This chain links TRBV11-3 with TRBJ2-3; perhaps TRBD2 as D (5 bases). CDR3 length: 13 residues. Trimming shortened V by 3 bases and J by 4 bases, and 8 bases separated the two germline ends. CDR1 is SGHNT, CDR2 YENEEA, per germline. This CDR3 is CASSFGGADTQYF. CDR3 sequence (DNA): TGTGCCAGCAGCTTTGGAGGCGCAGATACGCAGTATTTT.

This chain connects TRBV7-3 to TRBJ2-5; D is unresolved. The V and J ends lost 0 bases and 0 bases respectively, with 5 bases between them. Germline V gene sequence: CDR1 SGHTA, CDR2 FQGTGA. This CDR3 region has 14 residues. CDR3 amino acids: CASSLTPDQETQYF. The CDR3 DNA is TGTGCCAGCAGCTTAACACCAGACCAAGAGACCCAGTACTTC.

The CDR3 coding sequence is TGTGCCAGCAGCTTAGGAGGACAGGGTTTGAACATTCAGTACTTC. It yields the protein CASSLGGQGLNIQYF. V gene TRBV7-2 combines with J gene TRBJ2-4, with TRBD1 matching 8 bases. Unmatched junction bases numbered 6, after V lost 1 base and J lost 7 bases. Germline CDR1 is SGHTA and CDR2 is FQGNSA. The CDR3 contains 15 residues.